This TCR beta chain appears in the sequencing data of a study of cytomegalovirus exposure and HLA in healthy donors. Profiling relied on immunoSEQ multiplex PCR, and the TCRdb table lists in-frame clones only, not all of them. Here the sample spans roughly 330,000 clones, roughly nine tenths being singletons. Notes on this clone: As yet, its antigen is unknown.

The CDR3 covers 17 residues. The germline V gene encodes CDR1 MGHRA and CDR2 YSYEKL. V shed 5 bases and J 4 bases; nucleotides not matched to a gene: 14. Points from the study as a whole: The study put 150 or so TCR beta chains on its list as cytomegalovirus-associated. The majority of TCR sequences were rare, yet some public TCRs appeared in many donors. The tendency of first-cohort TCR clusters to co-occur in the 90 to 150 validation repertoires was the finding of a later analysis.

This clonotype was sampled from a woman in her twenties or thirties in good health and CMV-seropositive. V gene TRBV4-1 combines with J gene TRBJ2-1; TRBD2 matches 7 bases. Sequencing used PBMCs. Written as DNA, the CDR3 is TGCGCCAGCAGCGAAGTCATAAACGGGGGACTATACAATGAGCAGTTCTTC. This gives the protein CASSEVINGGLYNEQFF.